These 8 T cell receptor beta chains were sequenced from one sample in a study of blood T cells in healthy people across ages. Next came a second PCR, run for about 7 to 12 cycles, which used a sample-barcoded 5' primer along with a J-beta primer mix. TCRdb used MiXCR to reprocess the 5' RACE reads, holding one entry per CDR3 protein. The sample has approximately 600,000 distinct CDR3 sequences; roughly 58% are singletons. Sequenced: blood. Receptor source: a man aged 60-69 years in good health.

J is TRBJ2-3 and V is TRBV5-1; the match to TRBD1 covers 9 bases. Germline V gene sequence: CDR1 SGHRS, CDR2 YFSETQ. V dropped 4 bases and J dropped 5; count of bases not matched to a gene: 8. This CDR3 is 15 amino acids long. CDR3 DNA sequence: TGCGCCAGCAGCCGAGTCCCGGGACAGGGAGATACGCAGTATTTT. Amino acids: CASSRVPGQGDTQYF.

The CDR3 sequence is CASSQGWTSRGNEQFF. The CDR3 DNA sequence: TGTGCCAGCAGCCAAGGGTGGACTAGTCGGGGCAATGAGCAGTTCTTC. J is TRBJ2-1 and V is TRBV3-1; 7 bases agree with TRBD2. The CDR3 has 16 amino acids. The trim removed 1 base at V and 6 bases at J, leaving 9 bases unmatched. The germline V gene has CDR1 LGHDT and CDR2 YNNKEL (reference sequence).

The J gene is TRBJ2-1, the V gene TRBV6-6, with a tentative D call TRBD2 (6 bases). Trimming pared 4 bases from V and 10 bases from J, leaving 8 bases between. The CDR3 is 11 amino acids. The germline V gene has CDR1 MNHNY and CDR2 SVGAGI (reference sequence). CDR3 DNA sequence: TGTGCCAGCAGTTTCCTAGCGGAGCAGTTCTTC. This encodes CASSFLAEQFF.

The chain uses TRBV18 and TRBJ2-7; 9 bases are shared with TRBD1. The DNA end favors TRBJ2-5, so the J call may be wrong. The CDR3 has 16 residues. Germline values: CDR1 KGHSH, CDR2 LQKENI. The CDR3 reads CASSNLPGQGLETQYF. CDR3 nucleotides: TGTGCCAGCTCGAATCTACCGGGACAGGGTTTGGAGACCCAGTACTTC.

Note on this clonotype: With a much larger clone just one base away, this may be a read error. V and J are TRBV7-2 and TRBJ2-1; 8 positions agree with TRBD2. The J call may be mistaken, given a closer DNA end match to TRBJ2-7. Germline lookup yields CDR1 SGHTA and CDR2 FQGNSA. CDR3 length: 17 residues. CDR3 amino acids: CASSLGFDGAGDNEQYF. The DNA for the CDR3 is TGTGCCAGCAGCTTAGGGTTTGATGGAGCGGGGGACAATGAGCAGTACTTC.

The CDR3 region is CSGNTFMNTEAFF. CDR3 coding DNA: TGCAGCGGAAACACGTTCATGAACACTGAAGCTTTCTTT. The rearrangement uses TRBV29-1 and TRBJ1-1, with D unresolved. V was pared by 7 bases and J by 0 bases, with 12 bases between. The CDR3 sequence is 13 residues long. CDR1 is SQVTM and CDR2 is ANQGSEA in the germline V gene. Variable domain in full (rest from reference TRBV29-1 and TRBJ1-1): SAVISQKPSRDICQRGTSLTIQCQVDSQVTMMFWYRQQPGQSLTLIATANQGSEATYESGFVIDKFPISRPNLTFSTLTVSNMSPEDSSIYLCSGNTFMNTEAFFGQGTRLTVV.

The CDR3 DNA sequence: TGCAGTGCTATTGACAGGGGCGACTACAATGAGCAGTTCTTC. Protein: CSAIDRGDYNEQFF. The chain carries TRBV20-1 and TRBJ2-1; 8 bases fit TRBD1. Germline CDR1 DFQATT, CDR2 SNEGSKA (reference sequence). The CDR3 covers 14 residues. V dropped 4 bases and J dropped 3; count of bases not matched to a gene: 5.

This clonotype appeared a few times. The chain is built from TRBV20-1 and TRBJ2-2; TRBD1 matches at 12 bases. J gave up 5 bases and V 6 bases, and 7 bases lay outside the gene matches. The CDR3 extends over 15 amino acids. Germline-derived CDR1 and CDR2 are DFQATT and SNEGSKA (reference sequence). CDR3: CSASGQGAQTGELFF. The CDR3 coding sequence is TGCAGTGCGTCGGGACAGGGGGCGCAGACCGGGGAGCTGTTTTTT.